Each of the 23 T cell receptor beta chains below was sequenced from the same sample in a study of T cells in Graves' hyperthyroidism and ophthalmopathy (dated by TCRdb to 2018 to 2020). Libraries were built with multiplex PCR. TCRdb shows the sequencer as Illumina HiSeq 2000. TCR beta CDR3 regions were amplified from RNA transcripts. A first-round RT-PCR of the TCR CDR3 used the HTBI primer set with the Qiagen OneStep RT-PCR kit. TCRdb trimmed public reads at Q25 via fastp, called clones via MiXCR and kept in-frame beta chains. Here each entry gathers all rows of one CDR3 protein and keeps the most common genes and DNA. The sample table shows a few hundred thousand distinct CDR3 sequences, and about 15% are seen once. The ten largest make up about 15% of the sample. The sample comprised blood. The receptors shown here come from a woman aged 40 to 49 with Graves' hyperthyroidism.

This clonotype was counted a few times. The junction differs from germline at one of its ends, possibly a read error. In nucleotides, the CDR3 is TGTGCCAGCAGCGAAACTAACTGTGGCTACACCTTC. Amino acids: CASSETNCGYTF. The V gene is TRBV28, the J gene TRBJ1-2; D unresolved. The CDR3 runs 12 residues. Germline-derived CDR1 and CDR2 are MDHEN and SYDVKM.

This clonotype was counted only a few times. This sequence joins TRBV7-9 and TRBJ2-5, with D uncertain. The CDR3 totals 14 residues. Germline-derived CDR1 and CDR2 are SEHNR and FQNEAQ (reference sequence). V lost 2 bases, J lost 4 bases, and 11 bases lay in between. The CDR3 sequence: CASSLMTQSETQYF. The CDR3 DNA is TGTGCCAGCAGCTTAATGACTCAATCAGAGACCCAGTACTTC.

This clonotype was recorded at least ten times. The V and J genes are TRBV12-3 or TRBV12-4 and TRBJ1-4, with D uncertain. Trimming removed 5 bases from V and 8 bases from J, with 18 bases in between. The CDR3 totals 15 residues. For the CDR3, the DNA is TGTGCCAGCAGTGGAAAATCCCGAACGGGGGAAAAACTGTTTTTT. Translated, it gives CASSGKSRTGEKLFF.

This clonotype has just a few counts. The chain employs TRBV12-3 or TRBV12-4 and TRBJ1-2; 7 positions agree with TRBD1. The CDR3 consists of 13 residues. V gave up 6 bases and J gave up 7 bases; unmatched junction bases: 8. The CDR3 reads CASRTTGTVGYTF. The DNA for the CDR3 is TGTGCCAGCAGAACTACCGGGACAGTTGGCTACACCTTC.

The rearrangement joins TRBV29-1 to TRBJ1-3, with D perhaps matching TRBD1 (5 bases). The CDR3 contains 16 residues. V was clipped by 2 bases and J by 4 bases, with 18 bases between them. The germline V gene has CDR1 SQVTM and CDR2 ANQGSEA. The CDR3 DNA sequence: TGCAGCGTTGAATCTGGGGCAGGTTTGGCGGGAAACACCATATATTTT. As protein: CSVESGAGLAGNTIYF. The whole variable domain, filled in from reference TRBV29-1 and TRBJ1-3, reads SAVISQKPSRDICQRGTSLTIQCQVDSQVTMMFWYRQQPGQSLTLIATANQGSEATYESGFVIDKFPISRPNLTFSTLTVSNMSPEDSSIYLCSVESGAGLAGNTIYFGEGSWLTVV.

This clonotype was found a few times. V usage is TRBV7-9 and J usage is TRBJ2-1; D is undetermined. Trimming shortened V by 2 bases and J by 0 bases, and 8 bases separated the two germline ends. CDR1 and CDR2 from the germline V gene are SEHNR and FQNEAQ (reference sequence). This CDR3 has 15 residues. CDR3 loop: CASSLIQRSYNEQFF. CDR3 bases: TGTGCCAGCAGCTTAATCCAGCGCTCCTACAATGAGCAGTTCTTC.

This clonotype was picked up many times. The V and J genes are TRBV7-8 and TRBJ2-1, with 13 bases matching TRBD2. Trimming removed 1 base from V and 8 bases from J; junction bases left unmatched: 8. Germline CDR1 SGHVS, CDR2 FQNEAQ. This CDR3 region has 17 residues. The CDR3 coding sequence is TGTGCCAGCAGCTTAGTGGGAGGACTAGCGGGAGCACATGAGCAGTTCTTC. This sequence encodes CASSLVGGLAGAHEQFF. The full variable domain, completed using reference TRBV7-8 and TRBJ2-1, is GAGVSQSPRYKVAKRGQDVALRCDPISGHVSLFWYQQALGQGPEFLTYFQNEAQLDKSGLPSDRFFAERPEGSVSTLKIQRTQQEDSAVYLCASSLVGGLAGAHEQFFGPGTRLTVL.

This clonotype has at least ten counts. The V call is TRBV15, the J call TRBJ2-2; 7 nucleotides line up with TRBD2. Losses at the gene ends were 1 base for V and 1 base for J; bases not matched to a gene: 6. CDR1 and CDR2 from the germline V gene are LNHNV and YYDKDF (reference sequence). This CDR3 has 17 amino acids. The CDR3 sequence is CATSRAGASGNTGELFF. The CDR3 region has the DNA TGTGCCACCAGCAGAGCAGGTGCTAGCGGGAACACCGGGGAGCTGTTTTTT.

This clonotype was seen repeatedly, ten times or more. The chain is built from TRBV7-2 and TRBJ2-7, with D maybe TRBD1 (5 bases). The CDR3 sequence is 16 residues long. CDR1 is SGHTA, CDR2 FQGNSA, per germline. V dropped 5 bases and J dropped 2 bases, with 19 bases sitting between them. The CDR3: CASSPSLSGNPYEQYF. Written as DNA, the CDR3 is TGTGCCAGCAGCCCAAGTCTTTCAGGGAACCCCTACGAGCAGTACTTC.

This clonotype has only a few counts. CDR3 in amino acids: CAWSLGGAQAEAFF. CDR3 DNA sequence: TGTGCCTGGAGTTTAGGAGGGGCGCAGGCTGAAGCTTTCTTT. V gene TRBV30 combines with J gene TRBJ1-1; a weak D match, TRBD1 (5 bases). Germline V CDR1 and CDR2: GTSNPN, SVGIG (reference sequence). V shed 2 bases and J shed 6 bases, with 16 bases lying between them. The CDR3 sequence is 14 residues long.

This clonotype was detected many times. The chain is built from TRBV2 and TRBJ1-2; 8 bases match TRBD1. The CDR3 covers 15 residues. V shed 10 bases and J 1 base; nucleotides not matched to a gene: 11. CDR1 and CDR2 (germline): SNHLY, FYNNEI. Here the CDR3 reads CATQGAQGGNYGYTF. In nucleotides, the CDR3 is TGTGCCACCCAAGGGGCACAGGGGGGTAACTATGGCTACACCTTC. Filled out from reference TRBV2 and TRBJ1-2, the complete variable domain reads EPEVTQTPSHQVTQMGQEVILRCVPISNHLYFYWYRQILGQKVEFLVSFYNNEISEKSEIFDDQFSVERPDGSNFTLKIRSTKLEDSAMYFCATQGAQGGNYGYTFGSGTRLTVV.

In this sample, this clonotype turned up many times. The rearrangement joins TRBV10-3 to TRBJ2-5; 14 nucleotides match TRBD2. The V gene end was trimmed by 5 bases and the J gene end by 5 bases; junction bases not matched to a gene: 10. Germline loops: CDR1 ENHRY, CDR2 SYGVKD. The CDR3 totals 17 residues. The CDR3 here is CAISLGLAGVGIETQYF. CDR3 nucleotide sequence: TGTGCCATCAGTCTGGGACTAGCGGGAGTCGGAATTGAGACCCAGTACTTC.

This clonotype was seen ten or more times. The chain links TRBV5-6 to TRBJ2-7, with a possible D match to TRBD1 (5 bases). Per the germline V gene, CDR1 is SGHDT and CDR2 is YYEEEE. V was shortened by 4 bases and J by 7 bases, with 9 bases between the two germline ends. There are 11 residues in the CDR3. The CDR3 DNA reads as TGTGCCAGCAGCCTTCGACAGGAGCAGTACTTC. Amino acids: CASSLRQEQYF.

This clonotype has just a few counts. This sequence joins TRBV20-1 and TRBJ1-4, with TRBD1 matching over 7 bases. The CDR3 has 15 residues. Trimming cost V 0 bases and J 4 bases; bases outside gene matches: 5. Per germline, CDR1 DFQATT and CDR2 SNEGSKA (reference sequence). In DNA form, the CDR3 reads TGCAGTGCTAGAGATCTTCGACAGGGTAATGAAAAACTGTTTTTT. Its translation: CSARDLRQGNEKLFF.

The chain couples TRBV10-3 to TRBJ2-1; TRBD1 is a possible D gene (6 bases). Trimming took 7 bases from V and 3 from J, leaving 13 bases between them. Germline CDR1 ENHRY, CDR2 SYGVKD. CDR3 size: 14 residues. DNA for the CDR3: TGTGCCATCACCACCGGGACACTCTACAATGAGCAGTTCTTC. Encoded protein: CAITTGTLYNEQFF.

The chain recombines TRBV12-3 or TRBV12-4 with TRBJ1-5; D gene unclear. The CDR3 is made up of 12 amino acids. The V gene lost 4 bases and the J gene lost 6 bases, with 7 bases spanning the gap. The CDR3 region is CASSYSPQPQHF. The CDR3 region has the DNA TGTGCCAGCAGTTATAGTCCTCAGCCCCAGCATTTT.

This clonotype was recorded at least ten times. The chain uses TRBV6-1 and TRBJ2-7, with D maybe TRBD2 (5 bases). The CDR3 covers 13 residues. Germline CDR1 is MNHNS and CDR2 is SASEGT. Deletions cut 6 bases from V and 2 bases from J, with 11 bases between. This CDR3 is CASRKGVPYEQYF. The DNA for the CDR3 is TGTGCCAGCAGAAAGGGAGTCCCCTACGAGCAGTACTTC.

V and J are TRBV28 and TRBJ2-7; D is possibly TRBD1 (6 bases). CDR1 and CDR2 (germline): MDHEN, SYDVKM. Trimming took 4 bases from V and 4 from J, leaving 20 bases between them. There are 16 residues in the CDR3. As DNA, the CDR3 is TGTGCCAGCAGTTGGGGGCATAGTCCCCTCCTTTACGAGCAGTACTTC. Translation gives CASSWGHSPLLYEQYF.

This chain uses TRBV6-1 with TRBJ1-5; 7 bases are a match to TRBD1. Germline lookup yields CDR1 MNHNS and CDR2 SASEGT. The trim removed 4 bases at V and 1 base at J, leaving 4 bases unmatched. The CDR3 spans 15 residues. In DNA form, the CDR3 reads TGTGCCAGCAGTGGGGGACAGCTAAGCAATCAGCCCCAGCATTTT. It encodes CASSGGQLSNQPQHF.

The chain couples TRBV9 to TRBJ2-3; 9 nucleotides line up with TRBD2. From germline, CDR1 is SGDLS and CDR2 YYNGEE. With 0 bases clipped from V and 3 bases from J, the junction kept 2 bases outside the gene matches. CDR3 size: 15 residues. CDR3 sequence (DNA): TGTGCCAGCAGCGTAGGCGGGGGGGCGACAGATACGCAGTATTTT. Encoded protein: CASSVGGGATDTQYF.

The chain recombines TRBV20-1 with TRBJ1-4, with a possible D match to TRBD1 (5 bases). Germline CDR1 DFQATT, CDR2 SNEGSKA (reference sequence). V shed 0 bases and J shed 8 bases, with 16 bases lying between them. The length of the CDR3 is 15 residues. The CDR3 spells CSARDRPGRGEKLFF. Here the CDR3 DNA reads TGCAGTGCTAGAGATCGGCCAGGGAGAGGCGAAAAACTGTTTTTT.

This clonotype was counted many times. The rearrangement uses TRBV14 and TRBJ2-1; 9 bases agree with TRBD1. The germline V gene encodes CDR1 SGHDN and CDR2 FVKESK. After removal of 2 bases from V and 8 bases from J, the junction contained 7 bases not matched to a gene. The CDR3 is made up of 15 amino acids. CDR3 sequence: CASSQPGTGRDEQFF. CDR3 nucleotide sequence: TGTGCCAGCAGCCAACCCGGGACAGGGCGCGATGAGCAGTTCTTC.

The rearrangement links TRBV19 to TRBJ2-3, with D perhaps given as TRBD1 or TRBD2 (5 bases each). The CDR3 runs 16 residues. V lost 4 bases and J 0 bases, leaving 14 bases between the germline ends. From germline, CDR1 is LNHDA and CDR2 SQIVND (reference sequence). CDR3 coding DNA: TGTGCCAGTAGTAGGGGACCAGTTTCTAGCACAGATACGCAGTATTTT. Encoded protein: CASSRGPVSSTDTQYF.